This T cell receptor beta chain came from a study of blood T cell repertoires in COVID-19. V was clipped by 0 bases and J by 7 bases, with 13 bases between them. Per the germline V gene, CDR1 is GTSNPN and CDR2 is SVGIG (reference sequence). The CDR3 covers 15 residues. Method: immunoSEQ multiplex PCR; TCRdb's copy keeps in-frame clones and lacks some. The table records 100,000 or so clones, roughly 92% of them present only once. The rearrangement joins TRBV30 to TRBJ1-6; TRBD1 might be the D (6 bases). Specimen: peripheral blood. This TCR derives from a woman aged 50 to 60 with COVID-19, enrolled during active disease. The DNA of the CDR3 is TGTGCCTGGAGTGTACCTACAGGGTACAATTCACCCCTCCACTTT. This encodes CAWSVPTGYNSPLHF. Based on the CDR3 plus reference TRBV30 and TRBJ1-6, the full variable domain is SQTIHQWPATLVQPVGSPLSLECTVEGTSNPNLYWYRQAAGRGLQLLFYSVGIGQISSEVPQNLSASRPQDRQFILSSKKLLLSDSGFYLCAWSVPTGYNSPLHFGNGTRLTVT.